This T cell receptor beta chain originates from a study of blood T cell repertoires in COVID-19. The assay was immunoSEQ multiplex PCR, and TCRdb's table has in-frame clones only and misses some. The repertoire holds 270,000 or so clones, with more than 80% as singletons. Trimming pared 3 bases from V and 10 bases from J, leaving 12 bases between. The CDR3 is made up of 12 amino acids. The sequencing input was peripheral blood. The chain uses TRBV12-3 or TRBV12-4 and TRBJ1-2; D perhaps matches TRBD1 (5 bases). This receptor was obtained from a woman in her thirties with active or convalescent COVID-19. The CDR3 DNA is TGTGCCAGCAGTTTCGGGGAGGGGTACTACACCTTC. It codes for CASSFGEGYYTF.